A selection of T cell receptor beta chains follows, all from one sample in a study of cytomegalovirus exposure and HLA in healthy donors. Clones were sequenced by immunoSEQ multiplex PCR, and TCRdb holds only the in-frame ones, with some missing. The table lists under 200,000 clones, approximately 85% of them singletons. Sequencing was carried out using PBMCs. The source is a man younger than 45 in good health and CMV-seropositive. Each CDR3 is given with its conserved first and last residue. The D gene is left open where the match is weak. Size tells how often a clone was seen (once, few, many) or the class of an expanded clone, and some rows leave it out.

D: .
size: .
V: TRBV4-2
J: TRBJ2-3
DNA: TGTGCCAGCAGCCAAGAAACATCAGATACGCAGTATTTT
CDR3: CASSQETSDTQYF

D: TRBD2
size: many
V: TRBV27
J: TRBJ2-1
DNA: TGTGCCAGCAGTTCTAGCGCGGGACTAGCGGAATATTGGGTTGGGAGTGAGCAGTTCTTC
CDR3: CASSSSAGLAEYWVGSEQFF

D: .
size: .
V: TRBV19
J: TRBJ1-1
DNA: TGTGCCAGTAACCAGGGGCCGAAAATGAACACTGAAGCTTTCTTT
CDR3: CASNQGPKMNTEAFF

D: .
size: once
V: TRBV6-5
J: TRBJ2-7
DNA: TGTGCCAGCAGTTACTCGCTTGGGACAAATCTCTACGAGCAGTACTTC
CDR3: CASSYSLGTNLYEQYF

D: TRBD1
size: .
V: TRBV9
J: TRBJ1-3
DNA: TGTGCCAGCAGCTCCCTGGGGGCAGGGGGCCCTGGAAACACCATATATTTT
CDR3: CASSSLGAGGPGNTIYF

D: TRBD1
size: .
V: TRBV5-1
J: TRBJ2-7
DNA: TGCGCCAGCAGCTCCGGCCCCGGGACAGGGGTCGACGAGCAGTACTTC
CDR3: CASSSGPGTGVDEQYF

D: TRBD2
size: .
V: TRBV5-1
J: TRBJ2-7
DNA: TGCGCCAGCAGCTTTAGCGGGAGGGCCGGTGCCGAGCAGTACTTC
CDR3: CASSFSGRAGAEQYF

D: .
size: .
V: TRBV5-8
J: TRBJ2-2
DNA: TGTGCCAGCAGCTTGGGAAGGGGTGCTGGAACCCGGAACACCGGGGAGCTGTTTTTT
CDR3: CASSLGRGAGTRNTGELFF

D: .
size: .
V: TRBV11-1
J: TRBJ1-1
DNA: TGTGCCAGCAGCTTAGTCCGGGAAACTGAAGCTTTCTTT
CDR3: CASSLVRETEAFF

D: .
size: .
V: TRBV4-1
J: TRBJ2-1
DNA: TGCGCCAGCAGCTTGGACAGCTCCTACAATGAGCAGTTCTTC
CDR3: CASSLDSSYNEQFF

D: TRBD2
size: .
V: TRBV5-1
J: TRBJ2-2
DNA: TGCGCCAGCAGCGCCACTAGCGGTTCCCAGACCGGGGAGCTGTTTTTT
CDR3: CASSATSGSQTGELFF

D: .
size: few
V: TRBV5-1
J: TRBJ2-3
DNA: TGCGCCAGCAGCTTGGGGCAGCCACTATACACAGATACGCAGTATTTT
CDR3: CASSLGQPLYTDTQYF

D: .
size: .
V: TRBV21-1
J: TRBJ2-5
DNA: TGTGCCAGCAGGCATTCAGGTTGCCGTCTAGAGACCCAGTACTTC
CDR3: CASRHSGCRLETQYF

D: .
size: .
V: TRBV7-2
J: TRBJ1-1
DNA: TGTGCCAGCAGCCCCGGGGGTAGGGCTGAAGCTTTCTTT
CDR3: CASSPGGRAEAFF

D: .
size: .
V: TRBV19
J: TRBJ1-1
DNA: TGTGCCAGTAGTACCCCGGACACCTACACTGAAGCTTTCTTT
CDR3: CASSTPDTYTEAFF

D: .
size: .
V: TRBV30
J: TRBJ2-1
DNA: TGTGCCATCGGCCGGGGATACAATGAGCAGTTCTTC
CDR3: CAIGRGYNEQFF